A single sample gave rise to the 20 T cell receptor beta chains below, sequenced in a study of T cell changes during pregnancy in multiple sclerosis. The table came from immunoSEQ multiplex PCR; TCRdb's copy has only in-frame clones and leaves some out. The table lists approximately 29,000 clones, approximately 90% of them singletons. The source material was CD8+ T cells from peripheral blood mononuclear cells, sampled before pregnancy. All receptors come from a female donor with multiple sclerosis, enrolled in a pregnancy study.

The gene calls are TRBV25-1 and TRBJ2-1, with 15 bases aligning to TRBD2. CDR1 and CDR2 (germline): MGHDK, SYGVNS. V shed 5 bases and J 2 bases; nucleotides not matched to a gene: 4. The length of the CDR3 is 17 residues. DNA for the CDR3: TGTGCCAGCAGTCCGGGACTAGCGGGAGGTACCTACAATGAGCAGTTCTTC. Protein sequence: CASSPGLAGGTYNEQFF. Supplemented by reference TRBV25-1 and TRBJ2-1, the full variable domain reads EADIYQTPRYLVIGTGKKITLECSQTMGHDKMYWYQQDPGMELHLIHYSYGVNSTEKGDLSSESTVSRIRTEHFPLTLESARPSHTSQYLCASSPGLAGGTYNEQFFGPGTRLTVL.

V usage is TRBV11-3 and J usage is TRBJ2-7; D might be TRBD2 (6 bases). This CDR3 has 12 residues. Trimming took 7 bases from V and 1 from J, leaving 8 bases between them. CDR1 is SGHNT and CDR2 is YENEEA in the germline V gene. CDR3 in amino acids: CASKEGSYEQYF. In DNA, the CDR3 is TGTGCCAGCAAGGAGGGGTCCTACGAGCAGTACTTC.

CDR3 coding DNA: TGTGCCAGCAGCTTAGAGGCGGGAAGAAGGTCCTACGAGCAGTACTTC. It specifies CASSLEAGRRSYEQYF. The rearrangement uses TRBV7-8 and TRBJ2-7; perhaps TRBD2 as D (6 bases). Germline V gives CDR1 SGHVS, CDR2 FQNEAQ. The CDR3 totals 16 residues. Trimming removed 1 base at V and 1 base at J, with 14 bases between.

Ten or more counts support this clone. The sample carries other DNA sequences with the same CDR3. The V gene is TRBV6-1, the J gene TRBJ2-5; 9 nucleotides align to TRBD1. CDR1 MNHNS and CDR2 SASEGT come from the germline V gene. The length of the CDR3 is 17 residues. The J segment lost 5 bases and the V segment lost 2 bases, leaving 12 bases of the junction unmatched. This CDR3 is CASSEPGTGSLWETQYF. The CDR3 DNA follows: TGTGCCAGCAGTGAACCCGGGACAGGGTCTCTGTGGGAGACCCAGTACTTC.

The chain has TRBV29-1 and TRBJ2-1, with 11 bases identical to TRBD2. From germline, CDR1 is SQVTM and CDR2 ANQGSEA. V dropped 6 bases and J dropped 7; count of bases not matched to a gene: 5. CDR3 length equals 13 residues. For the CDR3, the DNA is TGCAGCGTGGTTAGCGGGAGGGGGAATGAGCAGTTCTTC. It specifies CSVVSGRGNEQFF.

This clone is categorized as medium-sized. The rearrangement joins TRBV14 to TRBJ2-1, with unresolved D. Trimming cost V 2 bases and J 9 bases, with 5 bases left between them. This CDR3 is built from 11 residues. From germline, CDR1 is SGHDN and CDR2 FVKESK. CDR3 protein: CASSQLSEQFF. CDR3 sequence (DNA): TGTGCCAGCAGCCAATTGAGTGAGCAGTTCTTC.

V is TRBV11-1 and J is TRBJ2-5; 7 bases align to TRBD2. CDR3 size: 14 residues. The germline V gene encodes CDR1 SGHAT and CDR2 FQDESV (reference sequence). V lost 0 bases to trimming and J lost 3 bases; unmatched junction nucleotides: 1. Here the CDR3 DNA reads TGTGCCAGCAGCTTAGCGGGAGGGGAAGAGACCCAGTACTTC. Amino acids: CASSLAGGEETQYF.

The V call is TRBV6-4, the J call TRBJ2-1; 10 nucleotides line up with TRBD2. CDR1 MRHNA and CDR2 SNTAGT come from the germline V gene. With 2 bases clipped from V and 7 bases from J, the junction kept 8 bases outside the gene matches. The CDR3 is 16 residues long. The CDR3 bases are TGTGCCAGCAGTGACCATGGACTAGCGGAACTGAATGAGCAGTTCTTC. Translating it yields CASSDHGLAELNEQFF.

The CDR3 nucleotides are TGTGCCAGCAGCCAGGACAGGGAAGAGACCCAGTACTTC. Protein product: CASSQDREETQYF. The V and J genes are TRBV5-4 and TRBJ2-5, with 8 bases that match TRBD1. This CDR3 spans 13 amino acids. V lost 4 bases, J lost 3 bases, and 2 bases stayed unmatched. In germline, CDR1 is SGHNT, CDR2 YYREEE (reference sequence).

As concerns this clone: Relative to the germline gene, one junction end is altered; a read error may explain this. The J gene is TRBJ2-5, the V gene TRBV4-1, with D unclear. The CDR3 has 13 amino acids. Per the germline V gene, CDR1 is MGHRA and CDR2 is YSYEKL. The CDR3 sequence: CTSSPSPQETQYF. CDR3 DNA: TGCACCAGCAGTCCCTCCCCCCAAGAGACCCAGTACTTC.

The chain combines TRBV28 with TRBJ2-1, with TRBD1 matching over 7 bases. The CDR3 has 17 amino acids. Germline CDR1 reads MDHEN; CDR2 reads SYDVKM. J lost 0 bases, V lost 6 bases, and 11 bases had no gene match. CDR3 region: CASRTHRQGTSYNEQFF. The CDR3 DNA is TGTGCCAGCAGAACCCATCGACAGGGAACCTCCTACAATGAGCAGTTCTTC.

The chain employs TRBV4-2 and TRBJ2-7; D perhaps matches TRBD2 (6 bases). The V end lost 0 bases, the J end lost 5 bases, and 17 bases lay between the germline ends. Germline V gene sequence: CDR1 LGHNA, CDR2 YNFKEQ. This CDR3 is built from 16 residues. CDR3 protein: CASSQEGPGERNEQYF. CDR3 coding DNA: TGTGCCAGCAGCCAAGAGGGTCCGGGAGAAAGAAACGAGCAGTACTTC.

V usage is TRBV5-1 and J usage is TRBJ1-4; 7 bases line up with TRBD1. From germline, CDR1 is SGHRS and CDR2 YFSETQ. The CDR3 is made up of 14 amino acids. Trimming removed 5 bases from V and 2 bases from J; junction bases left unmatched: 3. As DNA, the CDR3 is TGCGCCAGCAGTGCGGGACAGACTAATGAAAAACTGTTTTTT. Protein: CASSAGQTNEKLFF. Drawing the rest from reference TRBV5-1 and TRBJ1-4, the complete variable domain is KAGVTQTPRYLIKTRGQQVTLSCSPISGHRSVSWYQQTPGQGLQFLFEYFSETQRNKGNFPGRFSGRQFSNSRSEMNVSTLELGDSALYLCASSAGQTNEKLFFGSGTQLSVL.

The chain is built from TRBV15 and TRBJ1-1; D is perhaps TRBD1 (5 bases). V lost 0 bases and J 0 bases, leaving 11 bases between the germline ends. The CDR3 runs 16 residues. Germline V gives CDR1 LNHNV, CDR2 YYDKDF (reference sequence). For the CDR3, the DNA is TGTGCCACCAGCAGAGATTCTGGCAGGGTGAACACTGAAGCTTTCTTT. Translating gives CATSRDSGRVNTEAFF.

The CDR3 here is CASSLSAGGLTDTQYF. CDR3 in DNA: TGCGCCAGCAGCTTATCAGCGGGAGGACTCACAGATACGCAGTATTTT. The rearrangement joins TRBV5-1 to TRBJ2-3; 9 bases match TRBD2. The CDR3 has 16 residues. The germline V gene has CDR1 SGHRS and CDR2 YFSETQ. J lost 2 bases, V lost 2 bases, and 6 bases had no gene match.

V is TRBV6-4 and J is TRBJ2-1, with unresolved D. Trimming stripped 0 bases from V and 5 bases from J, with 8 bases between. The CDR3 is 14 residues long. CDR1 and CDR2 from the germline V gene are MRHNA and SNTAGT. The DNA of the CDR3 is TGTGCCAGCAGTGACTCTAGCCGAGACAATGAGCAGTTCTTC. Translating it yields CASSDSSRDNEQFF.

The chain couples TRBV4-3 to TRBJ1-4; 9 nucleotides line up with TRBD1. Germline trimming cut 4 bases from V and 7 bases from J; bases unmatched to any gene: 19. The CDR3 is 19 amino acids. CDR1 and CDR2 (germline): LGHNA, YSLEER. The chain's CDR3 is CASSPKRYETGTGSEKLFF. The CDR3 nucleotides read TGCGCCAGCAGCCCCAAAAGATACGAAACCGGGACAGGGAGTGAAAAACTGTTTTTT.

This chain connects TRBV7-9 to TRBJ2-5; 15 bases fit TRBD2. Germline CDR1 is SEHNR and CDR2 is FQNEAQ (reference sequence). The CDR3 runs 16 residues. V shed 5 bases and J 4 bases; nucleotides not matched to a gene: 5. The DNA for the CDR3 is TGTGCCAGCAGCCCGGGGGGACTAGCGGGAGGAGAGACCCAGTACTTC. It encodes CASSPGGLAGGETQYF.

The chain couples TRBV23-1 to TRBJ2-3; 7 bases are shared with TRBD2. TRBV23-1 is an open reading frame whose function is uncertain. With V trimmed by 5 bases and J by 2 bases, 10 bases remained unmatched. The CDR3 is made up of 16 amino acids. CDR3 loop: CASSIIFSGLTDTQYF. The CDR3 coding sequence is TGCGCCAGCAGTATAATTTTTAGCGGGCTCACAGATACGCAGTATTTT.

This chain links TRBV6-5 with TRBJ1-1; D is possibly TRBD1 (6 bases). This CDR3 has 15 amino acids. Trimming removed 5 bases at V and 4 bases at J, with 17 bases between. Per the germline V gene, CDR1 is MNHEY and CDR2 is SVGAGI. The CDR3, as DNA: TGTGCCAGCAGTAACTTACAGGGCTGGGGCACTGAAGCTTTCTTT. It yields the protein CASSNLQGWGTEAFF.